Each of the 28 T cell receptor beta chains below was sequenced from the same sample in a study of read filtering for tumor transcriptome and immune sequencing (TCRdb year 2020). Sequencing was performed on an Illumina HiSeq 4000. The Immunoverse kit was used to build TCR libraries from about 430 ng RNA, with molecular barcoded adaptors covering alpha/delta and beta/gamma chains. TCRdb trimmed public reads at Q25 via fastp, called clones via MiXCR and kept in-frame beta chains. A single entry per CDR3 protein holds the most common genes and DNA from its merged rows. The table for this sample lists some 130,000 distinct CDR3 sequences; less than 15% of them were counted only once. The top ten clonotypes cover 8.4% of the sample. The specimen sequenced was a population of CD138-negative cells sorted from bone marrow. The cell subset or site tag for this specimen amounts to: bone marrow mononuclear cells depleted of CD138+ plasma/myeloma cells by negative magnetic selection. The receptors were gathered from a donor older than 35 with multiple myeloma.

V and J are TRBV7-2 and TRBJ2-3, with unresolved D. Germline CDR1 reads SGHTA; CDR2 reads FQGNSA. The CDR3 covers 15 residues. V lost 5 bases and J lost 6, with 18 bases in between. The CDR3 DNA reads TGTGCCAGCAGCCTCCCCTGGGGAAACTTGGATACGCAGTATTTT. As protein: CASSLPWGNLDTQYF.

This clonotype was counted ten times or more. This chain uses TRBV4-3 with TRBJ1-5; weak D call: TRBD1 (6 bases). With 3 bases removed from V and 9 bases from J, the gap between germline ends came to 15 bases. Germline V gives CDR1 LGHNA, CDR2 YSLEER. The CDR3 runs to 14 residues. CDR3 bases: TGCGCCAGCAGCCAGGACCGGGGGCGTCGGCCCCAGCATTTT. Translating gives CASSQDRGRRPQHF.

This clonotype was picked up many times. The chain links TRBV5-4 to TRBJ2-1; 11 bases agree with TRBD2. The V segment lost 0 bases and the J segment 0 bases; nucleotides outside the gene matches: 5. Germline lookup yields CDR1 SGHNT and CDR2 YYREEE (reference sequence). There are 18 residues in the CDR3. The CDR3 nucleotides read TGTGCCAGCAGCTTGGGACTAGCGGGAATTGGCTCCTACAATGAGCAGTTCTTC. This encodes CASSLGLAGIGSYNEQFF.

This clonotype showed up many times. The chain has TRBV4-1 and TRBJ1-4; tentatively, D is TRBD1 (5 bases). CDR3 size: 16 residues. The V end lost 0 bases, the J end lost 9 bases, and 17 bases lay between the germline ends. Germline V gene data show CDR1 as MGHRA and CDR2 as YSYEKL. In nucleotides, the CDR3 is TGCGCCAGCAGCCAAGAGACCGGGACCGCAATACAAAAACTGTTTTTT. This translates into CASSQETGTAIQKLFF.

This clonotype was recorded many times. The genes are TRBV20-1 and TRBJ1-3; D gene unclear. CDR1 is DFQATT and CDR2 is SNEGSKA in the germline V gene (reference sequence). The V gene lost 3 bases and the J gene lost 8 bases, with 11 bases spanning the gap. There are 12 residues in the CDR3. The CDR3 DNA reads as TGCAGTGCTAGTTCGGGTCCGGACACCATATATTTT. Translating gives CSASSGPDTIYF.

About this clonotype: A read error may be the cause here, since a much bigger clone is one base away. V and J are TRBV25-1 and TRBJ1-1, with D possibly matching TRBD1 (6 bases). The germline V gene encodes CDR1 MGHDK and CDR2 SYGVNS. The CDR3 contains 13 residues. The ends were cut back, 7 bases at V and 4 bases at J, with 13 bases in the middle. The DNA of the CDR3 is TGTGCCAGCACGATGGGGGGCGGCACTGAAGCTTTCTTT. Its protein is CASTMGGGTEAFF.

This clonotype was recorded many times. CDR3 residues: CASSLVIMTSSYNEQFF. CDR3 nucleotides: TGTGCCAGCAGCTTAGTCATTATGACGAGCTCCTACAATGAGCAGTTCTTC. The gene calls are TRBV7-8 and TRBJ2-1; D gene unclear. The germline V gene has CDR1 SGHVS and CDR2 FQNEAQ. The CDR3 is made up of 17 amino acids. V lost 1 base to trimming and J lost 0 bases, with 13 bases between them.

This clonotype was recorded at least ten times. This chain joins TRBV29-1 and TRBJ2-3; 8 bases agree with TRBD2. This CDR3 contains 15 residues. Germline V CDR1 and CDR2: SQVTM, ANQGSEA. V trimming: 6 bases; J trimming: 2 bases; junction bases outside the gene matches: 10. For the CDR3, the DNA is TGCAGCGTGGTGGAACTAGCGGTAAACACAGATACGCAGTATTTT. This gives the protein CSVVELAVNTDTQYF.

This clonotype was counted many times. The CDR3 is CASSLGLAEETQYF. The CDR3 coding sequence is TGTGCCAGCAGCCTAGGTCTAGCGGAAGAGACCCAGTACTTC. This sequence joins TRBV12-3 or TRBV12-4 and TRBJ2-5; the match to TRBD2 covers 7 bases. CDR3 size: 14 residues. The V segment lost 6 bases and the J segment 3 bases; nucleotides outside the gene matches: 7.

The chain has TRBV11-2 and TRBJ2-7, with D possibly being TRBD1 (5 bases). Germline V gene lookup returns CDR1 SGHAT and CDR2 FQNNGV. The V and J ends lost 5 bases and 13 bases respectively, with 18 bases between them. There are 12 residues in the CDR3. CDR3 sequence reads: CASSIRARPLYF. CDR3 bases: TGTGCCAGCAGCATCAGGGCCCGCCCGCTCTACTTC.

This clonotype was detected ten times or more. CDR3: CASSLEQGITEAFF. CDR3 bases: TGTGCCAGCAGTTTGGAACAGGGTATCACTGAAGCTTTCTTT. The chain links TRBV27 to TRBJ1-1, with D perhaps TRBD1 (6 bases). V gave up 3 bases and J gave up 4 bases, with 12 bases separating them. The length of the CDR3 is 14 residues. Germline lookup yields CDR1 MNHEY and CDR2 SMNVEV (reference sequence).

Remarks on this clonotype: A much larger clone sits a single nucleotide away, making a read error possible. The chain combines TRBV6-6 with TRBJ2-2, with D perhaps TRBD2 (5 bases). The CDR3 loop spans 17 amino acids. Germline CDR1 and CDR2: MNHNY and SVGAGI (reference sequence). This CDR3 reads CASSYGPVGRNTGVLFF. CDR3 nucleotide sequence: TGTGCCAGCAGCTACGGACCGGTGGGTAGGAACACCGGGGTGCTGTTTTTT.

Points on this clonotype: This sequence may be a read error, since a much larger clone differs from it by one base. V and J are TRBV5-1 and TRBJ2-5, with D possibly being TRBD1 or TRBD2 (5 bases each). Germline V gene sequence: CDR1 SGHRS, CDR2 YFSETQ. The CDR3 runs 15 residues. CDR3: CSSSSGGRDQETQYF. Here the CDR3 DNA reads TGCTCCAGCAGCTCTGGAGGCAGGGACCAAGAGACCCAGTACTTC.

This clonotype was recorded at least ten times. This sequence joins TRBV18 and TRBJ2-1, with D perhaps TRBD1 (5 bases). The germline CDR1 and CDR2 sequences are KGHSH and LQKENI. The CDR3 covers 16 residues. Between the trimmed V and J ends, which lost 8 bases and 4 bases, there was a span of 21 bases. DNA for the CDR3: TGTGCCAGCGCCTCTAGTTGGCAGGGCCCATACAATGAGCAGTTCTTC. Translation gives CASASSWQGPYNEQFF.

This chain connects TRBV15 to TRBJ2-2; 9 nucleotides align to TRBD2. This CDR3 has 14 amino acids. CDR1 and CDR2 from the germline V gene are LNHNV and YYDKDF (reference sequence). V shed 8 bases, J shed 4 bases, and the junction held 5 bases outside the gene matches. CDR3 nucleotides: TGTGCCACCGTAGCGGGAGAGGGCACCGGGGAGCTGTTTTTT. It is translated as CATVAGEGTGELFF.

The chain couples TRBV28 to TRBJ2-5; D not resolved. The CDR3 sequence is 13 residues long. The V end lost 8 bases, the J end lost 2 bases, and 12 bases lay between the germline ends. Per germline, CDR1 MDHEN and CDR2 SYDVKM. The CDR3 DNA sequence: TGTGCCAGCTCCCTTCTGGATCAAGAGACCCAGTACTTC. The encoded protein is CASSLLDQETQYF.

This clonotype appeared many times. V and J are TRBV3-1 and TRBJ1-1, with a weak D call TRBD1 (5 bases). V was cut by 8 bases and J by 1 base, with 17 bases left in between. The CDR3 length is 15 residues. Germline V gene sequence: CDR1 LGHDT, CDR2 YNNKEL (reference sequence). CDR3 DNA sequence: TGTGCCAGCGGACCCCTATCAGGGCCGAACACTGAAGCTTTCTTT. It encodes CASGPLSGPNTEAFF. The full variable domain, in which reference TRBV3-1 and TRBJ1-1 provide the parts outside the CDR3, is DTAVSQTPKYLVTQMGNDKSIKCEQNLGHDTMYWYKQDSKKFLKIMFSYNNKELIINETVPNRFSPKSPDKAHLNLHINSLELGDSAVYFCASGPLSGPNTEAFFGQGTRLTVV.

The chain carries TRBV7-8 and TRBJ2-2; TRBD1 aligns across 12 bases. The CDR3 has 15 amino acids. Per the germline V gene, CDR1 is SGHVS and CDR2 is FQNEAQ. J lost 7 bases, V lost 5 bases, and 5 bases had no gene match. The CDR3 DNA reads as TGTGCCAGCAGCCTGGGACAGGGGGCAGGCGGGGAGCTGTTTTTT. Translating gives CASSLGQGAGGELFF. Variable domain in full (rest from reference TRBV7-8 and TRBJ2-2): GAGVSQSPRYKVAKRGQDVALRCDPISGHVSLFWYQQALGQGPEFLTYFQNEAQLDKSGLPSDRFFAERPEGSVSTLKIQRTQQEDSAVYLCASSLGQGAGGELFFGEGSRLTVL.

This clonotype was detected ten times or more. The V call is TRBV11-2, the J call TRBJ2-1, with D perhaps given as TRBD1 or TRBD2 (6 bases each). Looked up from germline, CDR1 is SGHAT and CDR2 is FQNNGV. Trimming pared 0 bases from V and 4 bases from J, leaving 10 bases between. The CDR3 spans 15 residues. Here the CDR3 reads CASSLDRRGYNEQFF. The DNA of the CDR3 is TGTGCCAGCAGCTTAGATCGGAGGGGGTACAATGAGCAGTTCTTC. Complete variable domain (other parts from reference TRBV11-2 and TRBJ2-1): EAGVAQSPRYKIIEKRQSVAFWCNPISGHATLYWYQQILGQGPKLLIQFQNNGVVDDSQLPKDRFSAERLKGVDSTLKIQPAKLEDSAVYLCASSLDRRGYNEQFFGPGTRLTVL.

This clonotype showed up many times. This chain connects TRBV12-3 or TRBV12-4 to TRBJ1-2, with D unclear. This CDR3 spans 14 amino acids. Deletions cut 5 bases from V and 2 bases from J, with 12 bases between. In nucleotides, the CDR3 is TGTGCCAGCAGTCCCCGCCCCGCGAACTATGGCTACACCTTC. Translated: CASSPRPANYGYTF.

This clonotype was recorded at least ten times. This chain uses TRBV12-3 or TRBV12-4 with TRBJ2-1; D possibly corresponds to TRBD2 (5 bases). Trimming removed 6 bases at V and 9 bases at J, with 12 bases between. The CDR3 consists of 12 residues. The CDR3 DNA sequence: TGTGCCAGCAGCCCCCCCCGGGGTGAGCAGTTCTTC. Encoded protein: CASSPPRGEQFF.

Details on this clonotype: It may be a read error: a sequence one base away is much more abundant. The V and J genes are TRBV19 and TRBJ1-5, with 10 bases aligning to TRBD1. CDR3 length equals 12 residues. V lost 9 bases to trimming and J lost 6 bases; unmatched junction nucleotides: 2. Germline CDR1 and CDR2: LNHDA and SQIVND (reference sequence). The CDR3 protein is CASGQGGQPQHF. The CDR3 DNA sequence: TGTGCCAGCGGACAGGGGGGTCAGCCCCAGCATTTT.

This clonotype was picked up a small number of times. Given a much more abundant clone one base away, this may be a read error. The chain is built from TRBV19 and TRBJ2-1; TRBD2 is a possible D gene (5 bases). The CDR3 has 16 residues. Germline lookup yields CDR1 LNHDA and CDR2 SQIVND (reference sequence). The CDR3 is CASSSLVGSSYNGQFF. CDR3 coding DNA: TGTGCCAGTAGTTCGTTGGTGGGGAGCTCCTACAATGGGCAGTTCTTC.

The rearrangement joins TRBV5-1 to TRBJ2-3; D perhaps matches TRBD1 (6 bases). This CDR3 spans 13 amino acids. The germline V and J ends were trimmed by 4 bases and 4 bases, with 10 bases remaining between them. CDR1 and CDR2 from the germline V gene are SGHRS and YFSETQ. The CDR3 DNA reads as TGCGCCAGCAGCCTCTCAGGGGCAGATACGCAGTATTTT. It translates to CASSLSGADTQYF.

This clonotype came up many times. This chain joins TRBV12-3 or TRBV12-4 and TRBJ2-2, with D maybe TRBD1 (6 bases). This CDR3 has 14 residues. Trimming cost V 11 bases and J 0 bases, with 13 bases left between them. For the CDR3, the DNA is TGTGCCTCAGCTGACAGGTCGAACACCGGGGAGCTGTTTTTT. Its protein product is CASADRSNTGELFF.

This clonotype has a count of ten or more. The chain carries TRBV6-5 and TRBJ1-1; D may be TRBD1 (5 bases). From germline, CDR1 is MNHEY and CDR2 SVGAGI. Trimming took 5 bases from V and 11 from J, leaving 15 bases between them. CDR3 length: 12 amino acids. CDR3 in amino acids: CASSRVGVLAFF. The CDR3 coding sequence is TGTGCCAGCAGTAGAGTGGGGGTGCTGGCTTTCTTT.

This clonotype showed up many times. This sequence joins TRBV11-2 and TRBJ2-1; D might be TRBD2 (6 bases). The germline V and J ends were trimmed by 5 bases and 4 bases, with 12 bases remaining between them. The CDR3 spans 14 residues. Germline CDR1 is SGHAT and CDR2 is FQNNGV. The CDR3 region has the DNA TGTGCCAGCAGCAGGGGACTCCAATACAATGAGCAGTTCTTC. This translates into CASSRGLQYNEQFF.

This clonotype was counted a few times. Since a much larger clone is just one base distant, this may be a read error. V usage is TRBV7-3 and J usage is TRBJ2-1, with TRBD2 matching over 12 bases. This CDR3 comprises 16 residues. Germline CDR1 is SGHTA and CDR2 is FQGTGA. The CDR3 coding sequence is TGTGCCAGCAGCGACCAGACTAGCGGGGGCTACAATAAGCAGTTCTTC. Translation gives CASSDQTSGGYNKQFF.